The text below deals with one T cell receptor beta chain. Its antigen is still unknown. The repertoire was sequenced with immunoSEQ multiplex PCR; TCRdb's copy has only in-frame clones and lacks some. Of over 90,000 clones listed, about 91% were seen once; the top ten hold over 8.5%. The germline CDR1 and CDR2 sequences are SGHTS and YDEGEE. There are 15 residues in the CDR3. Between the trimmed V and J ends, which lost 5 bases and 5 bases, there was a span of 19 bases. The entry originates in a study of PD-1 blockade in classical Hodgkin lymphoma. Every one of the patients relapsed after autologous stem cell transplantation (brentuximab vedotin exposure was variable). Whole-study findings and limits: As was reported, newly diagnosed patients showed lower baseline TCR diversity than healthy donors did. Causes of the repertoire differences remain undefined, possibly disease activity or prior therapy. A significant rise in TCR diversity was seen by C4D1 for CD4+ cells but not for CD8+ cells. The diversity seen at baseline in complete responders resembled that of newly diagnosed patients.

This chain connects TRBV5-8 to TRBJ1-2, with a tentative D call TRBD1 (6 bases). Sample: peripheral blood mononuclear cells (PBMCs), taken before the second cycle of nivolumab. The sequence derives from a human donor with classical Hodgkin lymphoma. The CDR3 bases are TGTGCCAGCAGGCTGATGGGGGACACTTATTATGGCTACACCTTC. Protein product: CASRLMGDTYYGYTF.